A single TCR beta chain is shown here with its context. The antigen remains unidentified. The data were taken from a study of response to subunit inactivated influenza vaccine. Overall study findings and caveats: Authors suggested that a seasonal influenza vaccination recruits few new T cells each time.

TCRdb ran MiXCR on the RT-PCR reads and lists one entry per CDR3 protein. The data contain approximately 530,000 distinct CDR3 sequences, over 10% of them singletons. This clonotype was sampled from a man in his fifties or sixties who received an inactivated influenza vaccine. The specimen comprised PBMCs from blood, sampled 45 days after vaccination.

CDR3 nucleotides: TGTGCCATCAGCGACAACAGGGGTGGGCAGCCCCAGCATTTT. Translating it yields CAISDNRGGQPQHF. The J gene is TRBJ1-5, the V gene TRBV10-3; 7 nucleotides agree with TRBD1. With 6 bases clipped from V and 7 bases from J, the junction kept 9 bases outside the gene matches. CDR1 ENHRY and CDR2 SYGVKD come from the germline V gene. The CDR3 has 14 residues.